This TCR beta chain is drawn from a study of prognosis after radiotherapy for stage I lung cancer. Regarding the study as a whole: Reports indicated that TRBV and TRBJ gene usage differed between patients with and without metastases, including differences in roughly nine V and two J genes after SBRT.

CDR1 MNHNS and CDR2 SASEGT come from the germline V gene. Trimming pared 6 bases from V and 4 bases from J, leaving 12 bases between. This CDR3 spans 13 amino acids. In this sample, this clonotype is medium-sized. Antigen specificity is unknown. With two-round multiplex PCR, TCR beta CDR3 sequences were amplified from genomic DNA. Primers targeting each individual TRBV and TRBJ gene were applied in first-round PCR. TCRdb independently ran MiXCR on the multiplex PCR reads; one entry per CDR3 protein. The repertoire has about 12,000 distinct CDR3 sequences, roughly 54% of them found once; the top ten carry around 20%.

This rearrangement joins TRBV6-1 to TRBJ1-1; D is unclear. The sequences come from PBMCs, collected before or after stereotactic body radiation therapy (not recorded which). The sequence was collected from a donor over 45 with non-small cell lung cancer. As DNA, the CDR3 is TGTGCCAGCAGGGTAACAGTGGGCACTGAAGCTTTCTTT. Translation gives CASRVTVGTEAFF.